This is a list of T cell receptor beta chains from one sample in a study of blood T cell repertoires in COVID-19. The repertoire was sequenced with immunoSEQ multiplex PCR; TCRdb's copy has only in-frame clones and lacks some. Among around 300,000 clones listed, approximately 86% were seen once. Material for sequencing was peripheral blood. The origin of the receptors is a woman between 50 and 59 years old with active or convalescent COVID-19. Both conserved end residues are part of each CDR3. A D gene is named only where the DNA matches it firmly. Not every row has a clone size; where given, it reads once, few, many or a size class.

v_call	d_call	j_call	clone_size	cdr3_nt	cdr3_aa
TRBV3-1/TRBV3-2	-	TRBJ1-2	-	TGTGCCAGCAGCCAAGAAGGGGATCGGATTTACTATGGCTACACCTTC	CASSQEGDRIYYGYTF
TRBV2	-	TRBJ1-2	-	TGTGCCAGCAGACGACAGGATACGCCTAACTATGGCTACACCTTC	CASRRQDTPNYGYTF
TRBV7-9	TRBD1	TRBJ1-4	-	TGTGCCAGCAGCTTAACCGGGACAGGGTGGGAAAAACTGTTTTTT	CASSLTGTGWEKLFF
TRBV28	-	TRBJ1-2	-	TGTGCCAGCAGGAAAACTCTAGGTGGGGGGAGGGGCTACACCTTC	CASRKTLGGGRGYTF
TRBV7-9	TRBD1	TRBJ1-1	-	TGTGCCAGCAGCAGGGGGCAGGGCACTGAAGCTTTCTTT	CASSRGQGTEAFF
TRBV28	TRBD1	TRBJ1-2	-	TGTGCCAGCAGTTTCCGACAGGGCGGTGGCTACACCTTC	CASSFRQGGGYTF
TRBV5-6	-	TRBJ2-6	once	TGTGCCAGCAGCCCTAGGGGTGCTGGGGCCAACGTCCTGACTTTC	CASSPRGAGANVLTF
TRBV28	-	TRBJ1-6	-	TGTGCCAGCAGTTCCGCCAAGGGGGGGACCTATAATTCACCCCTCCACTTT	CASSSAKGGTYNSPLHF
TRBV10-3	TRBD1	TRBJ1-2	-	TGTGCCATCAGAAGAGGACAGGGTCTCTATGGCTACACCTTC	CAIRRGQGLYGYTF
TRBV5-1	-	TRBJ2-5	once	TGCGCCAGCAGCCCGGCCGGTGAGGGTCGGGAGACCCAGTACTTC	CASSPAGEGRETQYF
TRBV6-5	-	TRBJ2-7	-	TGTGCCAGCAGTTACCGGTCCCGGGGTTCCTACGAGCAGTACTTC	CASSYRSRGSYEQYF
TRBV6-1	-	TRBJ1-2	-	TGTGCCAGCAGTGAAGCCTGGGGGACTTTCTACACCTTC	CASSEAWGTFYTF
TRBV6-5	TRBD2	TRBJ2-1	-	TGTGCCAGCAGTACGGGACTAGCGGGAGTTTTAGAGCAGTTCTTC	CASSTGLAGVLEQFF
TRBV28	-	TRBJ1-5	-	TGTGCCAGCAGTTTACCAGGGTACAATCAGCCCCAGCATTTT	CASSLPGYNQPQHF
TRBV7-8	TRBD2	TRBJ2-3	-	TGTGCCAGCAGCAAAGAGGTCGGGAGGCCAGATACGCAGTATTTT	CASSKEVGRPDTQYF
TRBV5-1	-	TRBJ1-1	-	TGCGCCAGCAGCTTGGAACAGGGTGGGACTGAAGCTTTCTTT	CASSLEQGGTEAFF
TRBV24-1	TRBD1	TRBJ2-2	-	TGTGCCACCAGTGATGACAGGGCCAACACCGGGGAGCTGTTTTTT	CATSDDRANTGELFF
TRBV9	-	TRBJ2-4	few	TGTGCCAGCAGCTTTTCAACTCTGAAAGACAAAGGCAAAAACATTCAGTACTTC	CASSFSTLKDKGKNIQYF
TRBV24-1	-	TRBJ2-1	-	TGTGCCACCAGTAACAGGGACGCGCAGTTCTTC	CATSNRDAQFF
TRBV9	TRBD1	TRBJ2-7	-	TGTGCCAGCAGCCCCCATCCCGGGACAGGAGCCTACGAGCAGTACTTC	CASSPHPGTGAYEQYF
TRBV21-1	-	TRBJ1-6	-	TGTGCCAGCAGCAAGTTAATTCCCGCGGGGAATTCACCCCTCCACTTT	CASSKLIPAGNSPLHF
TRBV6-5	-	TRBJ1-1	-	TGTGCCAGCACCCTGGGGCAACCGAACACTGAAGCTTTCTTT	CASTLGQPNTEAFF
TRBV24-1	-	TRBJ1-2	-	TGTGCCACCAGTGCCGACAGTTATGGCTACACCTTC	CATSADSYGYTF
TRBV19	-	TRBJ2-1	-	TGTGCCAGTAGTAAAACCAGGGCGGCCAACAATGAGCAGTTCTTC	CASSKTRAANNEQFF
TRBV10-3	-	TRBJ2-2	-	TGTGCCATCAGTGGACTAGCGAACACCGGGGAGCTGTTTTTT	CAISGLANTGELFF
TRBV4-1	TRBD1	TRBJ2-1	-	TGCGCCAGCAGCCAGTATTCGGCAGGGGGTGATTCTGAGCAGTTCTTC	CASSQYSAGGDSEQFF
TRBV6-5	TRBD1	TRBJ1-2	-	TGTGCCAGCAGGGGGACAGGCTTAGCCTCCTATGGCTACACCTTC	CASRGTGLASYGYTF
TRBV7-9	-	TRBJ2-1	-	TGTGCCAGCAGCTTAACTCTGGCAGGCCCCCAGGGCCATGAGCAGTTCTTC	CASSLTLAGPQGHEQFF
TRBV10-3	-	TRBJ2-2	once	TGTGCCATCAGGGCAGAAAGCACCGGGGAGCTGTTTTTT	CAIRAESTGELFF
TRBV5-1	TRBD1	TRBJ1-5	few	TGCGCCAGCGCAACGGGACAGGGAGGGCAGCCCCAGCATTTT	CASATGQGGQPQHF
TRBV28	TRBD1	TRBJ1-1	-	TGTGCCAGCATCAAAAGCCCGACAGGGTACACTGAAGCTTTCTTT	CASIKSPTGYTEAFF
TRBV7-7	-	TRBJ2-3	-	TGTGCCAGCAGCCCCCGGCCCGGGATATTAGATACGCAGTATTTT	CASSPRPGILDTQYF
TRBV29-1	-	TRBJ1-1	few	TGCAGCGTTGAAGAGCAGGTACCGAACACTGAAGCTTTCTTT	CSVEEQVPNTEAFF
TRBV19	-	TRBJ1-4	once	TGTGCCACTAATGGGGCTGCAACTAATGAAAAACTGTTTTTT	CATNGAATNEKLFF
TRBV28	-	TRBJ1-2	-	TGTGCCAGCAGTCCCCTCCGCTATGGCTACACCTTC	CASSPLRYGYTF
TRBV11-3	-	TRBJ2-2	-	TGTGCCAGCAGCCCTGAGGGGAACACCGGGGAGCTGTTTTTT	CASSPEGNTGELFF
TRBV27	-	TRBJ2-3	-	TGTGCCAGCAGTTTATCTTCTTTCCAGGGCGGTATAAGCACAGATACGCAGTATTTT	CASSLSSFQGGISTDTQYF
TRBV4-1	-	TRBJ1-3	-	TGCGCCAGCAGCCGCTTCGTCTTACGGGACACGACTGGAAACACCATATATTTT	CASSRFVLRDTTGNTIYF
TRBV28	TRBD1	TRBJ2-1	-	TGTGCCAGCAGTACAGGGACAGGAGCGGGTGAGCAGTTCTTC	CASSTGTGAGEQFF